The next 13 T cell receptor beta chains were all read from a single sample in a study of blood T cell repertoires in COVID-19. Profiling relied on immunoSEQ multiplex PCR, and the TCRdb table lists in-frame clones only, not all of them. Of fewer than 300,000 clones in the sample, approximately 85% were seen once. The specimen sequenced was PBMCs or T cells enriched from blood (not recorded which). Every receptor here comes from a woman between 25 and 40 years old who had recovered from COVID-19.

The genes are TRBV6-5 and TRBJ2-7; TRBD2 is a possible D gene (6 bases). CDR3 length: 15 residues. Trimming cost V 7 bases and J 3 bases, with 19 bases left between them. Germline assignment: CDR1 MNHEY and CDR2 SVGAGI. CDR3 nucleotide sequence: TGTGCCAGCACCCCCCGGGGGTCTGGGATCTACGAGCAGTACTTC. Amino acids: CASTPRGSGIYEQYF.

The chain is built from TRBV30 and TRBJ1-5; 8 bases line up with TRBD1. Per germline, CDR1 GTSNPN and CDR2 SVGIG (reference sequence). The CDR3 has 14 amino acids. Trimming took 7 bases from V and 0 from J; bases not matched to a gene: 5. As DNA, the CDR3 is TGTGCCTACCGGACAGGGAATAGCAATCAGCCCCAGCATTTT. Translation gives CAYRTGNSNQPQHF. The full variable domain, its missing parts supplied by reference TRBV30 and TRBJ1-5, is SQTIHQWPATLVQPVGSPLSLECTVEGTSNPNLYWYRQAAGRGLQLLFYSVGIGQISSEVPQNLSASRPQDRQFILSSKKLLLSDSGFYLCAYRTGNSNQPQHFGDGTRLSIL.

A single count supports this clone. DNA for the CDR3: TGTGCCAGCCGATCGGACAGTTCTTTCACTGAAGCTTTCTTT. Protein sequence: CASRSDSSFTEAFF. V and J are TRBV6-4 and TRBJ1-1; maybe TRBD1 (6 bases). Deletions cut 8 bases from V and 4 bases from J, with 17 bases between. This CDR3 contains 14 residues. Germline lookup yields CDR1 MRHNA and CDR2 SNTAGT.

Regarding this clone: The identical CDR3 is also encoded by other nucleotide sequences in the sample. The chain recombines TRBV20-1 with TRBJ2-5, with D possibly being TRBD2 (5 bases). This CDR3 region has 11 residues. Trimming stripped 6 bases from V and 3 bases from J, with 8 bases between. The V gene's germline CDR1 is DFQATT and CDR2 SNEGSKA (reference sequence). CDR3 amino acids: CSARGEETQYF. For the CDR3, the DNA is TGCAGTGCCCGGGGTGAAGAGACCCAGTACTTC.

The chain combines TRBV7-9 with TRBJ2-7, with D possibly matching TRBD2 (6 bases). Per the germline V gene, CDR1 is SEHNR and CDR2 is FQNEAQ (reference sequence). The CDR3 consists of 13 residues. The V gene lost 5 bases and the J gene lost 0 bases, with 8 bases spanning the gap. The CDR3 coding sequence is TGTGCCAGCAGCCCGGGACTCTCCTACGAGCAGTACTTC. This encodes CASSPGLSYEQYF.

The CDR3: CAAQAGGGETQYF. CDR3 coding DNA: TGTGCCGCCCAAGCGGGGGGTGGGGAGACCCAGTACTTC. The gene calls are TRBV24-1 and TRBJ2-5; TRBD2 agrees at 9 bases. There are 13 residues in the CDR3. Germline-derived CDR1 and CDR2 are KGHDR and SFDVKD. The junction had 9 bases not matched to a gene; V was cut back by 12 bases and J by 5 bases.

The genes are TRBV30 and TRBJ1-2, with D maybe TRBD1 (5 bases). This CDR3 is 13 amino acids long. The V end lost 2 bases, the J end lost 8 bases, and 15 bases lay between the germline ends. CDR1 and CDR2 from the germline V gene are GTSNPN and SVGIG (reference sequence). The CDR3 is CAWSWGRALGYTF. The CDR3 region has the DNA TGTGCCTGGAGTTGGGGCAGGGCTTTGGGCTACACCTTC.

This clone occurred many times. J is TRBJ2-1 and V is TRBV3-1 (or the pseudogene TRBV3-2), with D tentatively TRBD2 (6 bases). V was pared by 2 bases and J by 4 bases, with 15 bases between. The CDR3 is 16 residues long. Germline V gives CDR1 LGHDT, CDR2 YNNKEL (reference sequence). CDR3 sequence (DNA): TGTGCCAGCAGCCAATGGACTACCCTCCCTTACAATGAGCAGTTCTTC. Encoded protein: CASSQWTTLPYNEQFF.

For the CDR3, the DNA is TGTGCCAGCAGCTTAAATCCAGGAGGGCCTGGAAACACCATATATTTT. Its translation: CASSLNPGGPGNTIYF. This rearrangement joins TRBV7-8 to TRBJ1-3; D not resolved. Trimming cost V 2 bases and J 2 bases, with 13 bases left between them. The CDR3 loop spans 16 amino acids. Per germline, CDR1 SGHVS and CDR2 FQNEAQ. The full variable domain, its missing parts supplied by reference TRBV7-8 and TRBJ1-3, is GAGVSQSPRYKVAKRGQDVALRCDPISGHVSLFWYQQALGQGPEFLTYFQNEAQLDKSGLPSDRFFAERPEGSVSTLKIQRTQQEDSAVYLCASSLNPGGPGNTIYFGEGSWLTVV.

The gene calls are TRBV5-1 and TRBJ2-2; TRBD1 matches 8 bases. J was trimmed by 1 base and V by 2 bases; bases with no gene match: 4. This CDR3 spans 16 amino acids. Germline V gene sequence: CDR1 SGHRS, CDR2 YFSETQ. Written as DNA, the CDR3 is TGCGCCAGCAGCTTAGATGGGACAGGGAACACCGGGGAGCTGTTTTTT. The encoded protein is CASSLDGTGNTGELFF.

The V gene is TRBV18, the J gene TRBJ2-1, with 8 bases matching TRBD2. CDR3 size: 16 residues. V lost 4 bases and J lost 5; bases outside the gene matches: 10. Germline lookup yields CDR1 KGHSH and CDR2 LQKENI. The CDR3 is CASSLYTSGGNNEQFF. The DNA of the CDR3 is TGTGCCAGCTCACTTTATACTAGCGGTGGAAACAATGAGCAGTTCTTC.

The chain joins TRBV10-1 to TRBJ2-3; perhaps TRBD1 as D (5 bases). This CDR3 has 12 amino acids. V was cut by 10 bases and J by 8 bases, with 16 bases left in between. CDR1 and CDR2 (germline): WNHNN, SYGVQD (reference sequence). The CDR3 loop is CATDGGQGTQYF. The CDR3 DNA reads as TGCGCCACTGACGGCGGTCAGGGTACGCAGTATTTT.

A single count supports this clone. DNA of the CDR3: TGTGCCTGGAGTCAACCGGGGTCCGAGCAGTACTTC. It is translated as CAWSQPGSEQYF. The chain carries TRBV30 and TRBJ2-7; TRBD2 might be the D (5 bases). CDR3 length: 12 amino acids. V was clipped by 2 bases and J by 6 bases, with 11 bases between them. Germline CDR1 and CDR2: GTSNPN and SVGIG (reference sequence).